Sequencing of this T cell receptor (beta chain) was carried out in a study of cytomegalovirus exposure and HLA in healthy donors. There are 17 residues in the CDR3. Trimming pared 5 bases from V and 6 bases from J, leaving 22 bases between. Germline-derived CDR1 and CDR2 are SGHNT and YENEEA. This clone appeared once. PCR primers comprised 60 Vbeta and 13 Jbeta primers. Authors' analysis steps: Approximately 79 million unique TCR beta chains, about 11 million of them shared, were counted by a later analysis. Some clones are missing from TCRdb's copy, which holds only in-frame ones; the method was immunoSEQ multiplex PCR. D and trimming were read from the DNA, whereas the V and J calls and clone size are those reported in that table. Of 110,000 to 150,000 clones in the sample, 80% to 90% are singletons; the top ten hold roughly 2.7%.

Sequenced: PBMCs. This receptor was identified in a boy younger than 10 in good health and CMV-seronegative. The chain is built from TRBV11-3 and TRBJ2-2, with a tentative D call TRBD1 (6 bases). DNA for the CDR3: TGTGCCAGCAGCCCAGGGGTTCTGCGAGGCGGCCCCGGGGAGCTGTTTTTT. Encoded protein: CASSPGVLRGGPGELFF.